The entry that follows covers one T cell receptor (beta chain) sequence. Methods used by the authors: Estimation of nucleated cell counts was performed using reference gene primer amplification. Sequencing used immunoSEQ multiplex PCR; TCRdb keeps in-frame clones, though not all of them. D and trimming were read from the DNA, whereas the V and J calls and clone size are those reported in that table. The sample shows tens of thousands of clones, around 86% of them seen only once. The data were taken from a study of blood T cell repertoires in COVID-19. On the study more broadly: Spain, Italy and the United States supplied samples that represented acute and convalescent COVID-19. In each case, the material was cDNA or gDNA derived from T cells, B-cell-depleted T cells, or PBMCs.

The germline V and J ends were trimmed by 4 bases and 7 bases, with 19 bases remaining between them. In germline, CDR1 is LNHDA, CDR2 SQIVND (reference sequence). The length of the CDR3 is 15 residues. This chain uses TRBV19 with TRBJ1-1; D not certain. The sequence was collected from a human donor in a cohort sampled during active COVID-19. The source material was peripheral blood. CDR3 region: CASSSGSLASREAFF. In DNA form, the CDR3 reads TGTGCCAGTAGTAGTGGGAGCTTAGCTTCCCGTGAAGCTTTCTTT.